The rows below give T cell receptor beta chains drawn from one sample of a study of OX40 agonist ivuxolimab in advanced cancers. The protocol was immunoSEQ multiplex PCR, while the TCRdb copy is restricted to in-frame clones and leaves out a portion. This sample carries tens of thousands of clones, about nine tenths of them seen once, and the ten largest clones take roughly 1.2%. Sequencing was performed on CD4+ or CD8+ T cells sorted from blood, taken in a trial of the OX40 agonist ivuxolimab. The source is an adult with an advanced solid tumor such as melanoma, head and neck, liver or kidney cancer. Both conserved end residues are part of each CDR3. D genes are given only for firm matches. Clone size is given for some rows only: seen once, a few or many times, or a class if the clone is expanded.

size: -
D: -
J: TRBJ1-3
V: TRBV30
DNA: TGTGCCTGGAGTGCGAAGAGGATCTCTGGAAACACCATATATTTT
CDR3: CAWSAKRISGNTIYF

size: -
D: TRBD1
J: TRBJ2-3
V: TRBV11-2
DNA: TGTGCCAGCGTTATGAGGGACAGGGGGCACTCTACGCAGTATTTT
CDR3: CASVMRDRGHSTQYF

size: once
D: TRBD1
J: TRBJ2-7
V: TRBV5-8
DNA: TGTGCCAGCAGCTCACACAGGGGAGAGGACTACGAGCAGTACTTC
CDR3: CASSSHRGEDYEQYF

size: -
D: -
J: TRBJ2-7
V: TRBV6-6
DNA: TGTGCCAGCAGCTCACCGGCGGGGCCCTCCTACGAGCAGTACTTC
CDR3: CASSSPAGPSYEQYF

size: few
D: -
J: TRBJ2-5
V: TRBV27
DNA: TGTGCCAGCAGTTTATGGGACCGGGAGACCCAGTACTTC
CDR3: CASSLWDRETQYF

size: -
D: -
J: TRBJ2-5
V: TRBV28
DNA: TGTGCCAGCAGTTCTGTGGGACAAGAAGAGACCCAGTACTTC
CDR3: CASSSVGQEETQYF

size: few
D: TRBD1
J: TRBJ1-2
V: TRBV29-1
DNA: TGCAGCGCTCAAACAGGGGCGACTGACAACTATGGCTACACCTTC
CDR3: CSAQTGATDNYGYTF

size: -
D: TRBD2
J: TRBJ2-7
V: TRBV11-2
DNA: TGTGCCAGCAGCACGACTAGCGGGACATCCTACGAGCAGTACTTC
CDR3: CASSTTSGTSYEQYF

size: -
D: -
J: TRBJ2-3
V: TRBV7-2
DNA: TGTGCCAGCAGCGCAGGACCAGATACGCAGTATTTT
CDR3: CASSAGPDTQYF

size: -
D: -
J: TRBJ1-4
V: TRBV28
DNA: TGTGCCAGCAGTCCTTTCACTACTAATGAAAAACTGTTTTTT
CDR3: CASSPFTTNEKLFF

size: -
D: -
J: TRBJ1-5
V: TRBV6-5
DNA: TGTGCCAGGTGGTGCAGGAGCAATCAGCCCCAGCATTTT
CDR3: CARWCRSNQPQHF

size: -
D: -
J: TRBJ2-5
V: TRBV7-2
DNA: TGTGCCAGCAGCTTAGAGTGGGAGACCCAGTACTTC
CDR3: CASSLEWETQYF

size: -
D: TRBD2
J: TRBJ2-5
V: TRBV2
DNA: TGTGCCAGCAGTGAAGCTAGCGGGAGTGCTGAGACCCAGTACTTC
CDR3: CASSEASGSAETQYF

size: -
D: TRBD1
J: TRBJ1-5
V: TRBV30
DNA: TGTGCCTGGAGTGTGAGGGGACAGAGCCTTAGCAATCAGCCCCAGCATTTT
CDR3: CAWSVRGQSLSNQPQHF

size: -
D: -
J: TRBJ1-1
V: TRBV7-9
DNA: TGTGCCAGCAGCGACCACAGGGTTGGTGGCACTGAAGCTTTCTTT
CDR3: CASSDHRVGGTEAFF

size: -
D: TRBD1
J: TRBJ2-3
V: TRBV19
DNA: TGTGCCAGTAGTACCGTAACCGGGACAGGGTTAACAGATACGCAGTATTTT
CDR3: CASSTVTGTGLTDTQYF

size: once
D: -
J: TRBJ2-3
V: TRBV6-1
DNA: TGTGCCAGCTCCTCTTTGAATAGGCACACAGATACGCAGTATTTT
CDR3: CASSSLNRHTDTQYF

size: once
D: -
J: TRBJ2-2
V: TRBV28
DNA: TGTGCCAGCAGTTCCCCGAACACCGGGGAGCTGTTTTTT
CDR3: CASSSPNTGELFF

size: -
D: -
J: TRBJ2-7
V: TRBV29-1
DNA: TGCAGCGTTGAAGAAGAGGGCAGGGGTTCTGACGAGCAGTACTTC
CDR3: CSVEEEGRGSDEQYF

size: once
D: TRBD1
J: TRBJ1-4
V: TRBV27
DNA: TGTGCCAGCAGTCCGGGACAGGGCCCCAATGAAAAACTGTTTTTT
CDR3: CASSPGQGPNEKLFF

size: -
D: -
J: TRBJ1-2
V: TRBV6-6
DNA: TGTGCCAGCAGTACCGGACGGGGGAACTATGGCTACACCTTC
CDR3: CASSTGRGNYGYTF

size: -
D: TRBD1
J: TRBJ2-2
V: TRBV14
DNA: TGTGCCAGCAGCCAACATTCGGGACAGGGAAACACCGGGGAGCTGTTTTTT
CDR3: CASSQHSGQGNTGELFF

size: -
D: -
J: TRBJ1-2
V: TRBV6-1
DNA: TGTGCCAGCACTGTTGGGCAGGGGTCGAACTATGGCTACACCTTC
CDR3: CASTVGQGSNYGYTF

size: -
D: -
J: TRBJ1-2
V: TRBV30
DNA: TGTGCCTGGAGTGTACCAGGTGCCGGGCATGGCTACACCTTC
CDR3: CAWSVPGAGHGYTF

size: -
D: -
J: TRBJ1-1
V: TRBV5-1
DNA: TGCGCCAGCGCCCTCGTGGGGGTGAACACTGAAGCTTTCTTT
CDR3: CASALVGVNTEAFF

size: -
D: TRBD1
J: TRBJ2-5
V: TRBV5-6
DNA: TGTGCCAGCAGCTACCGACAGGGGGCTGGGGAGACCCAGTACTTC
CDR3: CASSYRQGAGETQYF

size: -
D: TRBD2
J: TRBJ2-1
V: TRBV2
DNA: TGTGCCAGCAGTTCCTCCGGGACTAGCAATTCCTACAATGAGCAGTTCTTC
CDR3: CASSSSGTSNSYNEQFF

size: -
D: -
J: TRBJ2-3
V: TRBV21-1
DNA: TGTGCCAGCAGCAAAGCTCTACCGGGGAACACAGATACGCAGTATTTT
CDR3: CASSKALPGNTDTQYF

size: -
D: -
J: TRBJ2-1
V: TRBV28
DNA: TGTGCCAGCAGTTCCCCTTTGCGGGCGGGGTCCTCCTACAATGAGCAGTTCTTC
CDR3: CASSSPLRAGSSYNEQFF

size: -
D: TRBD1
J: TRBJ1-2
V: TRBV29-1
DNA: TGCAGCGTAAACAGGGGAAACTATGGCTACACCTTC
CDR3: CSVNRGNYGYTF

size: -
D: -
J: TRBJ1-1
V: TRBV18
DNA: TGTGCCAGCTCCGTGGACAGACTGAACACTGAAGCTTTCTTT
CDR3: CASSVDRLNTEAFF

size: -
D: -
J: TRBJ2-1
V: TRBV29-1
DNA: TGCAGCGTTGACACATACCCGGGGGAGAATGAGCAGTTCTTC
CDR3: CSVDTYPGENEQFF

size: once
D: TRBD1
J: TRBJ1-1
V: TRBV11-2
DNA: TGTGCCAGCAGCTCCCGCAATAACAGGGGCGATATGAACACTGAAGCTTTCTTT
CDR3: CASSSRNNRGDMNTEAFF

size: -
D: TRBD1
J: TRBJ1-2
V: TRBV19
DNA: TGTGCCAGTACTCGGACAGGGGGTCATGGCTACACCTTC
CDR3: CASTRTGGHGYTF

size: once
D: TRBD1
J: TRBJ2-3
V: TRBV4-1
DNA: TGCGCCAGCAGCCAACCGGGACAGGGGACAGATACGCAGTATTTT
CDR3: CASSQPGQGTDTQYF

size: few
D: -
J: TRBJ1-1
V: TRBV15
DNA: TGTGCCACCAGCAGAGAGTGGGGGGACGCTTTCTTT
CDR3: CATSREWGDAFF

size: -
D: TRBD2
J: TRBJ2-1
V: TRBV4-2
DNA: TGTGCCAGCAGCCAAGACGGGACTAGCGATTACAATGAGCAGTTCTTC
CDR3: CASSQDGTSDYNEQFF

size: -
D: TRBD1
J: TRBJ2-2
V: TRBV12-5
DNA: TGTGCTAGTGGTTTGAGACAGGGTATCCCCGGGGAGCTGTTTTTT
CDR3: CASGLRQGIPGELFF

size: -
D: -
J: TRBJ1-5
V: TRBV27
DNA: TGTGCCAGCAGCCTGCGGTCGCAGGGGAATCAGCCCCAGCATTTT
CDR3: CASSLRSQGNQPQHF

size: -
D: -
J: TRBJ2-5
V: TRBV6-4
DNA: TGTGCCAGCAGTGAACCACCGGGACCCAAACAATCATGGACCCAGTACTTC
CDR3: CASSEPPGPKQSWTQYF

size: -
D: TRBD1
J: TRBJ1-1
V: TRBV19
DNA: TGTGCCAGTATCCGGGACAGGGGGTCCACTGAAGCTTTCTTT
CDR3: CASIRDRGSTEAFF

size: -
D: -
J: TRBJ1-5
V: TRBV7-9
DNA: TGTGCCAGCAGCTTAAGCGGAAATAGCAATCAGCCCCAGCATTTT
CDR3: CASSLSGNSNQPQHF

size: once
D: -
J: TRBJ1-1
V: TRBV18
DNA: TGTGCCAGCTCGCCGGCGTTGAACACTGAAGCTTTCTTT
CDR3: CASSPALNTEAFF

size: -
D: TRBD1
J: TRBJ2-2
V: TRBV4-1
DNA: TGCGCCAGCAGCCAAGTAGGACAGGCCTCGAACACCGGGGAGCTGTTTTTT
CDR3: CASSQVGQASNTGELFF

size: -
D: TRBD1
J: TRBJ2-5
V: TRBV7-8
DNA: TGTGCCAGCGGACAGGGGTGGGAGACCCAGTACTTC
CDR3: CASGQGWETQYF

size: few
D: TRBD2
J: TRBJ2-7
V: TRBV5-1
DNA: TGCGCCAGCAGCTTGGGGGGTCTAGCGGGAGAACAGAGCGAGCAGTACTTC
CDR3: CASSLGGLAGEQSEQYF

size: -
D: TRBD2
J: TRBJ2-1
V: TRBV5-1
DNA: TGCGCCAGCAGCTTGCGACTAGCGGGTCACAATGAGCAGTTCTTC
CDR3: CASSLRLAGHNEQFF

size: once
D: TRBD1
J: TRBJ1-3
V: TRBV7-9
DNA: TGTGCCAGCAGCTATGACAGGGTCCGGGTCGGAAGAAACACCATATATTTT
CDR3: CASSYDRVRVGRNTIYF

size: -
D: -
J: TRBJ2-5
V: TRBV28
DNA: TGTGCCAGCCAATTAAGAAAAGAGACCCAGTACTTC
CDR3: CASQLRKETQYF

size: -
D: -
J: TRBJ2-3
V: TRBV29-1
DNA: TGCAGCGTTGAATCTGCCCGCACAGATACGCAGTATTTT
CDR3: CSVESARTDTQYF

size: -
D: -
J: TRBJ2-1
V: TRBV7-6
DNA: TGTGCCAGCAGCCGGGAGGGGGCCCCCTACAATGAGCAGTTCTTC
CDR3: CASSREGAPYNEQFF

size: -
D: TRBD1
J: TRBJ2-3
V: TRBV6-5
DNA: TGTGCCAGCAGCGATACAGGGGACAGAACAGATACGCAGTATTTT
CDR3: CASSDTGDRTDTQYF

size: -
D: TRBD1
J: TRBJ2-5
V: TRBV5-1
DNA: TGCGCCAGCAGCTTGGGGGGGACAGGGAGTGAGACCCAGTACTTC
CDR3: CASSLGGTGSETQYF

size: -
D: -
J: TRBJ1-5
V: TRBV27
DNA: TGTGCCAGCAGTTTGAGGGGTCAGCCTCAGCATTTT
CDR3: CASSLRGQPQHF

size: -
D: -
J: TRBJ1-2
V: TRBV11-2
DNA: TGTGCCAGCAGCTGGGCAGGGGATGGCTACACCTTC
CDR3: CASSWAGDGYTF